This TCR beta chain derives from a study of human T cells and chemical hapten exposure. Study-level findings and limits: Alopecia affected the donors, so their immune response may differ from healthy people's.

TCRdb recomputed calls from the RACE reads with MiXCR, one row per CDR3 protein. The data show roughly 38,000 distinct CDR3 sequences, around 9.5% seen once. Documented time point: patch test 3, about 24 weeks after DPC sensitization. Described treatment: therapeutic diphenylcyclopropenone sensitization with weekly scalp DPC. Total RNA was isolated from unfractionated whole blood. Blood collection took place prior to placing each patch test. From germline, CDR1 is SGHVS and CDR2 FQNEAQ. The CDR3 totals 15 residues. Deletions cut 5 bases from V and 4 bases from J, with 17 bases between. This clonotype has ten or more counts. Its target is not known.

This TCR was sampled from a man in his fifties or sixties with alopecia areata. Some clones in this sample may be carry-over from other donors' samples. The sample in question was whole blood, obtained in connection with sensitization to the hapten diphenylcyclopropenone (DPC). This sequence joins TRBV7-8 and TRBJ1-2; tentative D call: TRBD1 (6 bases). The CDR3 region has the DNA TGTGCCAGCAGCCCGGAGGGCAGGGGCTTCTATGGCTACACCTTC. Residues: CASSPEGRGFYGYTF.